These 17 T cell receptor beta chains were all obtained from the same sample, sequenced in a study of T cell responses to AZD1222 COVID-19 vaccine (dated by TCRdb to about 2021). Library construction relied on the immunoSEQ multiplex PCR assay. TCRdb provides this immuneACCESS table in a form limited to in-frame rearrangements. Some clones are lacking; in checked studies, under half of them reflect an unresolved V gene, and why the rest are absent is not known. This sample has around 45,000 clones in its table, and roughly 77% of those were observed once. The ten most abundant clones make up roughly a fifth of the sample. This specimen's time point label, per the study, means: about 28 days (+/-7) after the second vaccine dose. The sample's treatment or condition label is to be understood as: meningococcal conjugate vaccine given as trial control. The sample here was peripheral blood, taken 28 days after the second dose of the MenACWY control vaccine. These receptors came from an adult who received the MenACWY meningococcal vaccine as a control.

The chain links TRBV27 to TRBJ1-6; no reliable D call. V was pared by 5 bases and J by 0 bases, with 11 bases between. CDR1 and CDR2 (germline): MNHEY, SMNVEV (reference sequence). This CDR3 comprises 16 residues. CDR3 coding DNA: TGTGCCAGCAGTGCAGACTTGGGCTCCTATAATTCACCCCTCCACTTT. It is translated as CASSADLGSYNSPLHF.

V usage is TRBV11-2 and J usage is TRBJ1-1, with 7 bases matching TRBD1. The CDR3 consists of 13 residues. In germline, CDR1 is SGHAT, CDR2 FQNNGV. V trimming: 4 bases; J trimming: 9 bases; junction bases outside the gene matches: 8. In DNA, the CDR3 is TGTGCCAGCAGCTCTGGGACAGCGACTCAAGCTTTCTTT. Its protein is CASSSGTATQAFF.

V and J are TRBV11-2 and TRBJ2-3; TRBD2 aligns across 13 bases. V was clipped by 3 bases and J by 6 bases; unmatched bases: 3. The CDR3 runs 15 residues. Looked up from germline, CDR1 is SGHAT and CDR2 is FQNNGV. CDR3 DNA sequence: TGTGCCAGCAGCTTCGGACTAGCGGGAGAGGATACGCAGTATTTT. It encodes CASSFGLAGEDTQYF. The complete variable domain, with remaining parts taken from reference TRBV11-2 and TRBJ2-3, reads EAGVAQSPRYKIIEKRQSVAFWCNPISGHATLYWYQQILGQGPKLLIQFQNNGVVDDSQLPKDRFSAERLKGVDSTLKIQPAKLEDSAVYLCASSFGLAGEDTQYFGPGTRLTVL.

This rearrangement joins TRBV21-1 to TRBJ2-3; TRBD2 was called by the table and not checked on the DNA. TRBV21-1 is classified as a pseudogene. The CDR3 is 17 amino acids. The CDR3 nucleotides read TGTGCCAGCAGCAATCCCCGACTAGAAAGAATCGCAGATACGCAGTATTTT. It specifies CASSNPRLERIADTQYF.

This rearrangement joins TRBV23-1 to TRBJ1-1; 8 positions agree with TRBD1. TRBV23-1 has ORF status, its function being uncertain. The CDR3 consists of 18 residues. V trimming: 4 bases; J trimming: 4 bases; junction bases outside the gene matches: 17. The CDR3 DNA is TGCGCCAGCAGTCTTCATCTGGGGACAGGACCACCAGGCACTGAAGCTTTCTTT. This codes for CASSLHLGTGPPGTEAFF.

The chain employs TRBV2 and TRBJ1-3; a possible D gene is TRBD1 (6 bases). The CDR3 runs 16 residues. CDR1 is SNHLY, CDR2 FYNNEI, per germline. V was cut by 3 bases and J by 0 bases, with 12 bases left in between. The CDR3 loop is CASSEGGGLSGNTIYF. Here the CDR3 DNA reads TGTGCCAGCAGTGAGGGGGGCGGCCTCTCTGGAAACACCATATATTTT.

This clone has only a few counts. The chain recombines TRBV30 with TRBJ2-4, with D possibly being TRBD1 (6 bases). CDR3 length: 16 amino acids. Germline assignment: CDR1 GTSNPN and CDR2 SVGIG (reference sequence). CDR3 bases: TGTGCTTACGGACGAGGGTTTACAGGGAGCAAAAACATTCAGTACTTC. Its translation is CAYGRGFTGSKNIQYF.

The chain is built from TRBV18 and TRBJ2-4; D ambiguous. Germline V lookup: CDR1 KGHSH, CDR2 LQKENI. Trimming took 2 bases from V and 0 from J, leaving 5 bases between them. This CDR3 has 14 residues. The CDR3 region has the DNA TGTGCCAGCTCACCAGGTAGAGCCAAAAACATTCAGTACTTC. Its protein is CASSPGRAKNIQYF.

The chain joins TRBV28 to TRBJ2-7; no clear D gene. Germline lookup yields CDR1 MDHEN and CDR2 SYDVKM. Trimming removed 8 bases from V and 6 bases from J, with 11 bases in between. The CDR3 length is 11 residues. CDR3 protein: CASWSESEQYF. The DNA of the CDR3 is TGTGCCAGCTGGAGCGAGAGCGAGCAGTACTTC. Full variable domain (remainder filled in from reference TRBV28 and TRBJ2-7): DVKVTQSSRYLVKRTGEKVFLECVQDMDHENMFWYRQDPGLGLRLIYFSYDVKMKEKGDIPEGYSVSREKKERFSLILESASTNQTSMYLCASWSESEQYFGPGTRLTVT.

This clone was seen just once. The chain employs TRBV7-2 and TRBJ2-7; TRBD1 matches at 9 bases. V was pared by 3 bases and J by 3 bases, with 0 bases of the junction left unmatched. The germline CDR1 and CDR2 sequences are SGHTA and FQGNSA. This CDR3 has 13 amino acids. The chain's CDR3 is CASSLDRGYEQYV. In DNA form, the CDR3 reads TGTGCCAGCAGCTTGGACAGGGGCTACGAGCAGTACGTC.

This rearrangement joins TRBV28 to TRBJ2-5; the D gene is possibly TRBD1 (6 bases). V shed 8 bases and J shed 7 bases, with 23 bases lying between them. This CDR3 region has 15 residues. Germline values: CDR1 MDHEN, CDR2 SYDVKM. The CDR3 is CASRAAGAVRGTQYF. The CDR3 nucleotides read TGTGCCAGCCGGGCCGCAGGGGCAGTCAGGGGGACCCAGTACTTC.

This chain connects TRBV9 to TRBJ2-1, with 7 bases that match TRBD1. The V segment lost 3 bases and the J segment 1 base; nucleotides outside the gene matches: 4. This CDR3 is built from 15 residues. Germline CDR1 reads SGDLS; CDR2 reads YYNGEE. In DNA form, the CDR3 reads TGTGCCAGCAGCGCGCGACAGGGATCCTACAATGAGCAGTTCTTC. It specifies CASSARQGSYNEQFF. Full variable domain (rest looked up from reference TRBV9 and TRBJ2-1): DSGVTQTPKHLITATGQRVTLRCSPRSGDLSVYWYQQSLDQGLQFLIQYYNGEERAKGNILERFSAQQFPDLHSELNLSSLELGDSALYFCASSARQGSYNEQFFGPGTRLTVL.

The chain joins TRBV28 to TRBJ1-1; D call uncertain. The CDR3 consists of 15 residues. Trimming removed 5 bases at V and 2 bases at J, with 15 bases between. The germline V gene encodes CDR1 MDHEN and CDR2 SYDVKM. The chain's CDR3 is CASSPGPGRNTEAFF. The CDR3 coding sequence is TGTGCCAGCAGTCCGGGCCCAGGTAGAAACACTGAAGCTTTCTTT.

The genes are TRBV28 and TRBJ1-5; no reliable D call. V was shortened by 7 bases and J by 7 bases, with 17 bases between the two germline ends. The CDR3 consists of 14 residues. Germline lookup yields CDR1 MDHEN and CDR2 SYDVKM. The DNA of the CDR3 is TGTGCCAGCACCTTGCGGAGTAAGCGGCAGCCCCAGCATTTT. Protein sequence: CASTLRSKRQPQHF. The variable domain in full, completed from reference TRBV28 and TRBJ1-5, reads DVKVTQSSRYLVKRTGEKVFLECVQDMDHENMFWYRQDPGLGLRLIYFSYDVKMKEKGDIPEGYSVSREKKERFSLILESASTNQTSMYLCASTLRSKRQPQHFGDGTRLSIL.

This chain's CDR3 is CAWNGGANGYTF. In nucleotides, the CDR3 is TGTGCCTGGAACGGAGGGGCGAATGGCTACACCTTC. This sequence joins TRBV30 and TRBJ1-2; D may be TRBD1 (5 bases). This CDR3 contains 12 residues. The V end was cut by 4 bases, the J end by 6 bases, with 12 bases between. The V gene's germline CDR1 is GTSNPN and CDR2 SVGIG (reference sequence).

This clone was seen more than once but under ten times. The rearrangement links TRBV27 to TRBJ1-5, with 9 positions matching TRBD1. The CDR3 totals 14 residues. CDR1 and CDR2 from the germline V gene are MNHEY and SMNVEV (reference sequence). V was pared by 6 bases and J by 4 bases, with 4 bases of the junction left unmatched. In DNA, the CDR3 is TGTGCCAGCAGAACCGGGACAGGGAATCAGCCCCAGCATTTT. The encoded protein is CASRTGTGNQPQHF.

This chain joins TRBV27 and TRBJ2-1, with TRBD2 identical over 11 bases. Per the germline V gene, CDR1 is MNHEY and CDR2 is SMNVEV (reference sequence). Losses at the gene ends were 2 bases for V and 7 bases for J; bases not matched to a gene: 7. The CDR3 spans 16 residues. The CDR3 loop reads CASSLMGLADDNEQFF. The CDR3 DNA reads TGTGCCAGCAGTTTAATGGGACTAGCGGACGATAATGAGCAGTTCTTC.